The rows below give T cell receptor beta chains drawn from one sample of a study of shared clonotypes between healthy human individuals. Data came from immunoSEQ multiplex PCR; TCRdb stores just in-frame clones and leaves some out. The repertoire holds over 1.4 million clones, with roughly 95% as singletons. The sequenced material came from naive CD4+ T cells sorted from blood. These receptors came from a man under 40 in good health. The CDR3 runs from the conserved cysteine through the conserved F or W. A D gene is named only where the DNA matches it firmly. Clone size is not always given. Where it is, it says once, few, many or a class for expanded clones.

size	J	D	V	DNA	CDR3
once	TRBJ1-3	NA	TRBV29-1	TGCAGCGTTGCAGGGAGCTCTGGAAACACCATATATTTT	CSVAGSSGNTIYF
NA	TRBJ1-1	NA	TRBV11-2	TGTGCCAGCAGCTTGCGTACTTCTAACACTGAAGCTTTCTTT	CASSLRTSNTEAFF
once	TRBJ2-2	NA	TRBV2	TGTGCCAGCAGTGACAAGGGTTATTACACCGGGGAGCTGTTTTTT	CASSDKGYYTGELFF
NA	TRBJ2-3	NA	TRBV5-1	TGCGCCAGCAGCCAAGTAGGTTTGACAGATACGCAGTATTTT	CASSQVGLTDTQYF
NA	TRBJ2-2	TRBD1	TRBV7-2	TGTGCCAGCAAACAGGGGGCTAACACCGGGGAGCTGTTTTTT	CASKQGANTGELFF
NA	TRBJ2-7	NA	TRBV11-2	TGTGCCAGCAGCCAGAGATTTTCTTTAGGGCAGTACTTC	CASSQRFSLGQYF
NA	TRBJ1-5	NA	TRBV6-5	TGTGCCAGCAGTTACTCGAGGTTTGGAGTTCAGCCCCAGCATTTT	CASSYSRFGVQPQHF
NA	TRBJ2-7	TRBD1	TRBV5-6	TGTGCCAGCAGCCCCAGACAGGGCGCAAGAGGCGAGCAGTACTTC	CASSPRQGARGEQYF
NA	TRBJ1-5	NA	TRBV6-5	TGTGCCAGCTCTCGGACGGTCAATCAGCCCCAGCATTTT	CASSRTVNQPQHF
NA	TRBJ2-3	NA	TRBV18	TGTGCCAGCTCAGCCCAGGAGGGCCCAACGCAGTATTTT	CASSAQEGPTQYF
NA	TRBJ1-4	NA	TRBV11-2	TGTGCCAGCAACTATATGGGTTTTAGGACTAATGAAAAACTGTTTTTT	CASNYMGFRTNEKLFF
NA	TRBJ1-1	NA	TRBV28	TGTGCCAGCAGTACCCGCGGTGAAGCTTTCTTT	CASSTRGEAFF
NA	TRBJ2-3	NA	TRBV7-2	TGTGCCAGCAGCTTAGTCGGTCCGAAGCCGGGTGGAGATACGCAGTATTTT	CASSLVGPKPGGDTQYF
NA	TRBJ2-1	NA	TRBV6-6	TGTGCCAGCAGTTCCTCCACAGGAAACAACGGATATGAGCAGTTCTTC	CASSSSTGNNGYEQFF
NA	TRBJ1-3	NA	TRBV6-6	TGTGCCAGCAGTTACTCTTTGGAGCGAAACACCATATATTTT	CASSYSLERNTIYF
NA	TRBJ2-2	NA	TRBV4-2	TGTGCCAGCAGCCAAGATCGTCGTGGTGACACCGGGGAGCTGTTTTTT	CASSQDRRGDTGELFF
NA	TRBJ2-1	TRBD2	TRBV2	TGTGCCAGCAAGGGACTAGCGCGTGGTGAGCAGTTCTTC	CASKGLARGEQFF